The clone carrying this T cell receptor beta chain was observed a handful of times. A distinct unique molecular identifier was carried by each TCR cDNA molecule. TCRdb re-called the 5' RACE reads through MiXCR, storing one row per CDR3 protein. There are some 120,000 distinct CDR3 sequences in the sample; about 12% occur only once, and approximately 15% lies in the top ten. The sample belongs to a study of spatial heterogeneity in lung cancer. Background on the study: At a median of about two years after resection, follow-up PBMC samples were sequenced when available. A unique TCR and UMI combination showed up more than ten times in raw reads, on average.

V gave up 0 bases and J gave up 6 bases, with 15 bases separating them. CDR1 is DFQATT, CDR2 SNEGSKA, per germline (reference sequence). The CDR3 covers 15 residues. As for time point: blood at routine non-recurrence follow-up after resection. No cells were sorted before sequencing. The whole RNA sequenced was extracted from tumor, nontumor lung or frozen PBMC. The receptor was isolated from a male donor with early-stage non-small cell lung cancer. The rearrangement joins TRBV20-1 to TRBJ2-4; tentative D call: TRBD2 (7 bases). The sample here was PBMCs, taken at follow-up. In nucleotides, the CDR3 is TGCAGTGCTAGAGATAGGGGGGGACGATCAAACATTCAGTACTTC. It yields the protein CSARDRGGRSNIQYF.